Listed here is a single T cell receptor beta chain. Measured with immunoSEQ multiplex PCR; TCRdb has only the in-frame clones, and not every one. The repertoire holds 350,000 or so clones, with roughly nine tenths as singletons. This entry is derived from a study of blood T cell repertoires in COVID-19. In germline, CDR1 is SNHLY, CDR2 FYNNEI. The CDR3 is made up of 17 amino acids. Trimming removed 6 bases from V and 7 bases from J; junction bases left unmatched: 19. This clonotype was sampled from a woman aged 55-69 years with COVID-19, enrolled during active disease. The chain employs TRBV2 and TRBJ1-1, with 8 nucleotides matching TRBD1. The material sequenced was peripheral blood. CDR3 sequence reads: CASSPLGQGWGTGEAFF. The CDR3 DNA follows: TGTGCCAGCAGCCCCCTTGGACAGGGATGGGGAACGGGTGAAGCTTTCTTT. Complete variable domain (other parts from reference TRBV2 and TRBJ1-1): EPEVTQTPSHQVTQMGQEVILRCVPISNHLYFYWYRQILGQKVEFLVSFYNNEISEKSEIFDDQFSVERPDGSNFTLKIRSTKLEDSAMYFCASSPLGQGWGTGEAFFGQGTRLTVV.